A single sample is the source of the 25 T cell receptor beta chains below, sequenced in a study of CXCR3-negative and CXCR3-positive naive CD8 T cells. Libraries of TRB cDNA were made by 5' RACE and carried UMIs. TCRdb reprocessed the 5' RACE reads and stores each CDR3 protein as one record, lacking DNA. The sample totals roughly 60,000 distinct CDR3 sequences; its top ten clones hold 0.7% to 0.95%. What these receptors recognize is not known. Study-wide findings and caveats: CXCR3-positive naive cells carried more hydrophobic TRB CDR3s than CXCR3-negative ones.

Sequencing was carried out using naive CXCR3+ CD8+ T cells from blood. Indicated subset: CD45RO-CCR7+CD27+CD95- naive CD8+ T cells expressing CXCR3 (TNR3+). These receptors all come from a human donor in good health. Some clones in this sample may be carry-over from other donors' samples.

The chain uses TRBV7-9 and TRBJ2-5; the D call of TRBD2 rests on TCRdb alone, since no DNA is present to check it. The CDR3 has 13 amino acids. Per germline, CDR1 SEHNR and CDR2 FQNEAQ (reference sequence). This CDR3 reads CASGSLASETQYF.

The chain is built from TRBV29-1 and TRBJ2-1. The CDR3 runs to 11 residues. CDR1 is SQVTM, CDR2 ANQGSEA, per germline. CDR3 in amino acids: CSVLSYNEQFF.

V gene TRBV20-1 combines with J gene TRBJ1-6; TCRdb names TRBD1, which stays unverified in the absence of DNA. CDR3 length equals 14 residues. The germline V gene encodes CDR1 DFQATT and CDR2 SNEGSKA (reference sequence). CDR3 loop: CSASLPTGYSPLHF.

V gene TRBV7-8 combines with J gene TRBJ1-1; the TCRdb D gene call, TRBD1, has no DNA to confirm it. Germline V gene data show CDR1 as SGHVS and CDR2 as FQNEAQ. CDR3 length: 15 amino acids. CDR3 sequence: CASSLSGTLVPEAFF.

V gene TRBV7-2 combines with J gene TRBJ1-2; TCRdb reports TRBD1, a call that lacks DNA to check it against. Germline loops: CDR1 SGHTA, CDR2 FQGNSA. The CDR3 consists of 16 residues. CDR3 loop: CASSPGPGTSGDGYTF.

The chain combines TRBV28 with TRBJ1-3; the D call of TRBD1 rests on TCRdb alone, since no DNA is present to check it. Per germline, CDR1 MDHEN and CDR2 SYDVKM. The CDR3 extends over 15 amino acids. The CDR3 reads CASDEQGYAGNTIYF.

V and J are TRBV10-3 and TRBJ2-3. CDR1 is ENHRY, CDR2 SYGVKD, per germline. This CDR3 is built from 16 residues. CDR3 protein: CAISDAVTGSTDTQYF.

CDR3 protein: CASSSRGQPYYEQYF. The chain couples TRBV11-3 to TRBJ2-7; the D call of TRBD1 rests on TCRdb alone, since no DNA is present to check it. The CDR3 totals 15 residues. CDR1 is SGHNT and CDR2 is YENEEA in the germline V gene.

The rearrangement uses TRBV29-1 and TRBJ2-5; checking the TCRdb D call of TRBD1 is not possible without DNA. Germline V gene data show CDR1 as SQVTM and CDR2 as ANQGSEA. This CDR3 is built from 13 residues. CDR3 amino acids: CSVSTGPQETQYF.

This chain connects TRBV24-1 to TRBJ2-3; TCRdb calls TRBD1, which cannot be checked without DNA. CDR3 length: 16 amino acids. Germline V CDR1 and CDR2: KGHDR, SFDVKD. The CDR3 is CATSDFGTGVGDTQYF.

The V gene is TRBV20-1, the J gene TRBJ2-1. Per germline, CDR1 DFQATT and CDR2 SNEGSKA (reference sequence). The CDR3 is 15 amino acids. This chain's CDR3 is CSASDGGSSYNEQFF.

The rearrangement links TRBV6-2 or TRBV6-3 to TRBJ2-1; TCRdb reports TRBD2, a call that lacks DNA to check it against. Germline loops: CDR1 MNHEY, CDR2 SVGEGT. This CDR3 has 15 residues. CDR3 residues: CASSPWEENLHEQFF.

The chain combines TRBV7-2 with TRBJ2-2. The CDR3 has 12 amino acids. The germline gives CDR1 SGHTA, CDR2 FQGNSA. The CDR3 is CASSFFPGELFF.

V usage is TRBV12-3 or TRBV12-4 and J usage is TRBJ2-7; TCRdb proposes TRBD1, but this gene call is untestable without DNA. The CDR3 sequence is 14 residues long. CDR3 region: CASSFRRGDYEQYF.

This chain connects TRBV7-2 to TRBJ2-7. The CDR3 totals 14 residues. CDR1 and CDR2 (germline): SGHTA, FQGNSA. CDR3 protein: CASSLSNEHYEQYF.

The chain has TRBV27 and TRBJ1-1; TCRdb reports TRBD1, a call that lacks DNA to check it against. Germline values: CDR1 MNHEY, CDR2 SMNVEV (reference sequence). This CDR3 has 15 residues. CDR3 in amino acids: CASFTWDSRNTEAFF.

The CDR3 sequence is CAIPGQGLSGELFF. The V call is TRBV7-7, the J call TRBJ2-2; TCRdb calls TRBD1, which cannot be checked without DNA. CDR3 length equals 14 residues. The germline V gene encodes CDR1 SSHAT and CDR2 FNYEAQ (reference sequence).

The gene calls are TRBV21-1 and TRBJ1-6; the TRBD1 assignment by TCRdb is unverifiable without DNA. TRBV21-1 is recorded as a pseudogene. The CDR3 is made up of 14 amino acids. CDR3 sequence reads: CASSTFFSRGTLHF.

The V gene is TRBV4-1, the J gene TRBJ1-2. Germline V gives CDR1 MGHRA, CDR2 YSYEKL. This CDR3 is built from 15 residues. CDR3 region: CASSQEHLAVLGYTF.

The CDR3 is CSVEDKTGYEQYF. This sequence joins TRBV29-1 and TRBJ2-7; the D call from TCRdb, TRBD1, cannot be confirmed without DNA. CDR1 is SQVTM, CDR2 ANQGSEA, per germline. The CDR3 spans 13 residues.

The J gene is TRBJ1-2, the V gene TRBV7-2; TCRdb picks TRBD1, but there is no DNA to check that call. CDR3 length: 13 residues. Germline CDR1 is SGHTA and CDR2 is FQGNSA. The CDR3 is CASSLEGGDGYTF.

This chain joins TRBV20-1 and TRBJ2-7; the TCRdb D gene call, TRBD1, has no DNA to confirm it. The CDR3 has 14 amino acids. Germline loops: CDR1 DFQATT, CDR2 SNEGSKA (reference sequence). CDR3 region: CSARDTRQGLGQYF.

The V call is TRBV24-1, the J call TRBJ2-1; TCRdb gives TRBD2 as the D gene, but with no DNA this cannot be confirmed. This CDR3 spans 13 amino acids. Germline V gene data show CDR1 as KGHDR and CDR2 as SFDVKD. The CDR3 here is CATSAGGVNEQFF.

The chain joins TRBV20-1 to TRBJ2-3; the D call from TCRdb, TRBD2, cannot be confirmed without DNA. The CDR3 spans 15 residues. The germline gives CDR1 DFQATT, CDR2 SNEGSKA (reference sequence). The CDR3 spells CSARVWAGPQDTQYF.

V usage is TRBV7-9 and J usage is TRBJ2-7; TCRdb outputs TRBD1, but without DNA this stays unchecked. Germline CDR1 and CDR2: SEHNR and FQNEAQ (reference sequence). CDR3 length: 14 amino acids. The CDR3 sequence is CASSKRTLRDEQYF.